Below, 29 T cell receptor beta chains from the same sample are listed, as sequenced in a study of blood T cell repertoires in COVID-19. Repertoires were generated with immunoSEQ multiplex PCR, while TCRdb's copy carries only in-frame clones and drops some. The table lists 95,000 to 110,000 clones, 85% to 90% of them singletons. The sequencing sample was made of peripheral blood. These receptor sequences come from a human donor in a cohort sampled during active COVID-19.

V gene TRBV9 combines with J gene TRBJ1-3; a weak D match, TRBD1 (6 bases). This CDR3 has 16 amino acids. Trimming stripped 6 bases from V and 4 bases from J, with 20 bases between. Germline CDR1 SGDLS, CDR2 YYNGEE. This CDR3 is CASINHTTGRGNTIYF. Here the CDR3 DNA reads TGTGCCAGCATCAACCACACGACAGGACGAGGAAACACCATATATTTT. Based on the CDR3 plus reference TRBV9 and TRBJ1-3, the full variable domain is DSGVTQTPKHLITATGQRVTLRCSPRSGDLSVYWYQQSLDQGLQFLIQYYNGEERAKGNILERFSAQQFPDLHSELNLSSLELGDSALYFCASINHTTGRGNTIYFGEGSWLTVV.

This chain connects TRBV2 to TRBJ1-6; D is uncertain. This CDR3 contains 15 residues. The V gene's germline CDR1 is SNHLY and CDR2 FYNNEI. The V end was cut by 5 bases, the J end by 4 bases, with 12 bases between. The CDR3 sequence is CASSLEIVYNSPLHF. CDR3 coding DNA: TGTGCCAGCAGTTTAGAGATTGTTTATAATTCACCCCTCCACTTT.

This clone was picked up a small number of times. The chain joins TRBV7-2 to TRBJ1-6, with D possibly TRBD1 on 6 matching bases. Germline V gives CDR1 SGHTA, CDR2 FQGNSA. V was trimmed by 6 bases and J by 5 bases, leaving 17 bases between them. The CDR3 is made up of 16 amino acids. CDR3 sequence: CASSLQGTRNNSPLHF. The CDR3 DNA reads TGTGCCAGCAGTCTACAGGGAACCAGGAATAATTCACCCCTCCACTTT.

The chain links TRBV27 to TRBJ1-2; D is unresolved. The ends were cut back, 0 bases at V and 8 bases at J, with 19 bases in the middle. Germline V lookup: CDR1 MNHEY, CDR2 SMNVEV (reference sequence). CDR3 length equals 16 residues. The CDR3 spells CASSLSGLLQSGGYTF. The CDR3 DNA follows: TGTGCCAGCAGTTTATCGGGGTTGTTACAAAGCGGGGGCTACACCTTC.

The CDR3 is CASSPRDRGFTEAFF. CDR3 sequence (DNA): TGTGCCAGTAGTCCCAGGGACAGGGGGTTCACTGAAGCTTTCTTT. This sequence joins TRBV19 and TRBJ1-1, with 11 bases aligning to TRBD1. The CDR3 totals 15 residues. J was trimmed by 4 bases and V by 5 bases; bases with no gene match: 6. The germline V gene has CDR1 LNHDA and CDR2 SQIVND (reference sequence).

J is TRBJ2-1 and V is TRBV19, with D possibly matching TRBD2 (6 bases). Germline values: CDR1 LNHDA, CDR2 SQIVND (reference sequence). The V gene lost 3 bases and the J gene lost 8 bases, with 17 bases spanning the gap. The length of the CDR3 is 15 residues. The CDR3: CASSICGGVLDEQFF. The CDR3 DNA reads TGTGCCAGTAGTATTTGCGGAGGGGTCTTGGATGAGCAGTTCTTC.

The V gene is TRBV7-3, the J gene TRBJ2-1, with D possibly matching TRBD2 (6 bases). The germline V and J ends were trimmed by 6 bases and 6 bases, with 15 bases remaining between them. The CDR3 totals 14 residues. CDR1 is SGHTA and CDR2 is FQGTGA in the germline V gene. The CDR3 DNA is TGTGCCAGCAGTTCTGGACTACTTCGCAATGAGCAGTTCTTC. Its protein is CASSSGLLRNEQFF.

CDR3 sequence reads: CASSPRQGGYEQYF. The CDR3 bases are TGTGCCAGCAGCCCCAGACAGGGTGGGTACGAGCAGTACTTC. J is TRBJ2-7 and V is TRBV7-2, with TRBD1 identical over 7 bases. CDR1 SGHTA and CDR2 FQGNSA come from the germline V gene. The CDR3 length is 14 residues. V dropped 5 bases and J dropped 4; count of bases not matched to a gene: 8.

The chain links TRBV2 to TRBJ1-1, with D tentatively TRBD1 (5 bases). CDR3 size: 13 residues. The germline gives CDR1 SNHLY, CDR2 FYNNEI. Trimming took 4 bases from V and 4 from J, leaving 10 bases between them. The CDR3 is CASSVGGPTEAFF. DNA of the CDR3: TGTGCCAGCAGTGTCGGGGGACCCACTGAAGCTTTCTTT. Full variable domain (missing parts from reference TRBV2 and TRBJ1-1): EPEVTQTPSHQVTQMGQEVILRCVPISNHLYFYWYRQILGQKVEFLVSFYNNEISEKSEIFDDQFSVERPDGSNFTLKIRSTKLEDSAMYFCASSVGGPTEAFFGQGTRLTVV.

This clone was found once. The V call is TRBV12-5, the J call TRBJ2-3, with 12 bases that match TRBD2. The CDR3 loop spans 18 amino acids. CDR1 LGHNT and CDR2 FRNRAP come from the germline V gene. V lost 6 bases, J lost 3 bases, and 13 bases stayed unmatched. The CDR3 loop reads CASGLKRTSGTGTDTQYF. The CDR3 DNA reads TGTGCTAGTGGCCTTAAAAGGACTAGCGGGACGGGGACAGATACGCAGTATTTT.

The chain links TRBV5-6 to TRBJ1-2, with 9 bases that match TRBD1. The length of the CDR3 is 14 residues. The germline V gene has CDR1 SGHDT and CDR2 YYEEEE. With 3 bases clipped from V and 6 bases from J, the junction kept 6 bases outside the gene matches. The CDR3 bases are TGTGCCAGCAGCTCCGGGACAGGGACTCATGGCTACACCTTC. Residues: CASSSGTGTHGYTF.

The chain employs TRBV28 and TRBJ2-1; D not resolved. This CDR3 has 11 amino acids. Germline V gene lookup returns CDR1 MDHEN and CDR2 SYDVKM. Trimming removed 4 bases from V and 10 bases from J, with 8 bases in between. The CDR3 nucleotides are TGTGCCAGCAGTTCCCCCTTCGAGCAGTTCTTC. Its protein is CASSSPFEQFF.

The chain links TRBV5-1 to TRBJ2-6; perhaps TRBD1 as D (6 bases). Germline lookup yields CDR1 SGHRS and CDR2 YFSETQ. With 4 bases removed from V and 0 bases from J, the gap between germline ends came to 20 bases. The CDR3 length is 19 residues. In DNA, the CDR3 is TGCGCCAGCAGCGACGGAACAGGGATGTTTATCTCTGGGGCCAACGTCCTGACTTTC. Protein product: CASSDGTGMFISGANVLTF.

The chain has TRBV28 and TRBJ2-7, with 7 bases lining up with TRBD1. This CDR3 has 16 amino acids. Germline CDR1 is MDHEN and CDR2 is SYDVKM. Germline trimming cut 5 bases from V and 2 bases from J; bases unmatched to any gene: 12. The CDR3 nucleotides are TGTGCCAGCAGTCCGACAGGGACGGGGAGAACCTACGAGCAGTACTTC. It is translated as CASSPTGTGRTYEQYF.

The J gene is TRBJ2-7, the V gene TRBV25-1; possible D gene TRBD1, 6 bases. The CDR3 consists of 13 residues. Per the germline V gene, CDR1 is MGHDK and CDR2 is SYGVNS. Trimming cost V 4 bases and J 3 bases, with 10 bases left between them. The CDR3 loop is CASSGQGSYEQYF. The DNA of the CDR3 is TGTGCCAGCAGTGGTCAGGGGAGCTACGAGCAGTACTTC.

This clone has more than one count but fewer than ten. The chain carries TRBV5-8 and TRBJ1-2; 8 positions agree with TRBD1. Germline trimming cut 5 bases from V and 4 bases from J; bases unmatched to any gene: 4. CDR1 is SGHTS and CDR2 is YDEGEE in the germline V gene. This CDR3 contains 13 residues. CDR3 DNA: TGTGCCAGCAGTAACACAGGGGGCTATGGCTACACCTTC. Translation gives CASSNTGGYGYTF.

The chain combines TRBV7-8 with TRBJ1-4; D might be TRBD1 (5 bases). In germline, CDR1 is SGHVS, CDR2 FQNEAQ. The CDR3 has 18 amino acids. With 1 base removed from V and 1 base from J, the gap between germline ends came to 16 bases. Here the CDR3 DNA reads TGTGCCAGCAGCTTAGAGTTAGTGGGGGGGGAAACTAATGAAAAACTGTTTTTT. It translates to CASSLELVGGETNEKLFF.

The CDR3 sequence is CASSPRQTLGEKLFF. DNA of the CDR3: TGTGCCAGCAGCCCAAGACAGACTTTGGGTGAAAAACTGTTTTTT. This rearrangement joins TRBV11-2 to TRBJ1-4; weak D call: TRBD1 (5 bases). Germline values: CDR1 SGHAT, CDR2 FQNNGV. V was cut by 5 bases and J by 7 bases, with 17 bases left in between. The CDR3 is 15 amino acids.

The chain is built from TRBV7-3 and TRBJ1-3; D perhaps matches TRBD1 (6 bases). Germline CDR1 is SGHTA and CDR2 is FQGTGA. The CDR3 spans 14 residues. Trimming took off 4 bases at V and 2 bases at J, with 9 bases between the two ends. The CDR3 DNA reads as TGTGCCAGCAGCTCGGGGACACCTGGAAACACCATATATTTT. This gives the protein CASSSGTPGNTIYF.

This clone has just a few counts. V usage is TRBV7-3 and J usage is TRBJ2-3; 9 bases match TRBD2. Looked up from germline, CDR1 is SGHTA and CDR2 is FQGTGA. This CDR3 comprises 15 residues. V was pared by 5 bases and J by 2 bases, with 5 bases of the junction left unmatched. CDR3 bases: TGTGCCAGCAGCCTGACTAGCGGTCCCACAGATACGCAGTATTTT. It is translated as CASSLTSGPTDTQYF.

This chain links TRBV19 with TRBJ1-1; tentatively, D is TRBD1 (6 bases). The V and J ends lost 9 bases and 4 bases respectively, with 15 bases between them. The CDR3 extends over 13 amino acids. Per the germline V gene, CDR1 is LNHDA and CDR2 is SQIVND (reference sequence). The DNA of the CDR3 is TGTGCCAGCTTTACAGGGATCGGCACTGAAGCTTTCTTT. Translation gives CASFTGIGTEAFF.

The chain links TRBV12-5 to TRBJ2-1; 9 nucleotides agree with TRBD1. Germline V gene sequence: CDR1 LGHNT, CDR2 FRNRAP. The ends lost 6 bases at V and 4 bases at J; junction bases unmatched: 13. This CDR3 spans 17 amino acids. The CDR3 DNA reads TGTGCTAGTGGCTGGGGCATAACCGGGACAGGGTACAATGAGCAGTTCTTC. Protein: CASGWGITGTGYNEQFF.

This chain uses TRBV5-4 with TRBJ1-2; 9 bases map to TRBD1. V lost 4 bases to trimming and J lost 3 bases; unmatched junction nucleotides: 4. CDR3 length equals 14 residues. Per the germline V gene, CDR1 is SGHNT and CDR2 is YYREEE (reference sequence). The CDR3 DNA reads as TGTGCCAGCAGCCTACAGGGGGCCGACTATGGCTACACCTTC. Protein: CASSLQGADYGYTF.

This chain connects TRBV9 to TRBJ2-1; tentative D call: TRBD1 (5 bases). This CDR3 is 15 amino acids long. Per the germline V gene, CDR1 is SGDLS and CDR2 is YYNGEE. Trimming removed 0 bases at V and 2 bases at J, with 9 bases between. This CDR3 is CASSVGQGTYNEQFF. CDR3 nucleotide sequence: TGTGCCAGCAGCGTAGGGCAGGGCACCTACAATGAGCAGTTCTTC. Complete variable domain (other parts from reference TRBV9 and TRBJ2-1): DSGVTQTPKHLITATGQRVTLRCSPRSGDLSVYWYQQSLDQGLQFLIQYYNGEERAKGNILERFSAQQFPDLHSELNLSSLELGDSALYFCASSVGQGTYNEQFFGPGTRLTVL.

The chain carries TRBV7-2 and TRBJ2-7; 10 bases agree with TRBD1. In germline, CDR1 is SGHTA, CDR2 FQGNSA. Losses at the gene ends were 5 bases for V and 9 bases for J; bases not matched to a gene: 13. The CDR3 is 15 residues long. CDR3 in DNA: TGTGCCAGCAGCACCAGCCCGACAGGGGGCGGTGGGCAGTACTTC. This codes for CASSTSPTGGGGQYF.

The rearrangement links TRBV7-8 to TRBJ1-2, with a weak D call TRBD1 (6 bases). V lost 4 bases and J 8 bases, leaving 14 bases between the germline ends. The CDR3 is 13 amino acids. The germline gives CDR1 SGHVS, CDR2 FQNEAQ. DNA of the CDR3: TGTGCCAGCAGCTCAGTCAGGGGCTGGGGCTACACCTTC. Encoded protein: CASSSVRGWGYTF.

About this clone itself: This specimen includes other DNA sequences encoding the same CDR3. The chain carries TRBV5-1 and TRBJ2-7; no definite D call. Germline V lookup: CDR1 SGHRS, CDR2 YFSETQ. Trimming shortened V by 1 base and J by 0 bases, and 5 bases separated the two germline ends. The CDR3 contains 13 residues. The CDR3 here is CASSLSSSYEQYF. The CDR3 bases are TGCGCCAGCAGCTTGTCTAGCTCCTACGAGCAGTACTTC.

The V and J genes are TRBV5-6 and TRBJ1-5; D perhaps matches TRBD1 (6 bases). Germline CDR1 is SGHDT and CDR2 is YYEEEE. The germline V and J ends were trimmed by 1 base and 7 bases, with 24 bases remaining between them. The CDR3 length is 18 residues. The CDR3 sequence is CASSLRIKAGATIQPQHF. The CDR3, as DNA: TGTGCCAGCAGCTTGCGGATTAAGGCAGGGGCCACCATCCAGCCCCAGCATTTT.

The genes are TRBV2 and TRBJ2-5; the D gene is possibly TRBD2 (6 bases). V lost 0 bases and J 3 bases, leaving 11 bases between the germline ends. Germline CDR1 is SNHLY and CDR2 is FYNNEI. The CDR3 has 15 amino acids. The CDR3 DNA follows: TGTGCCAGCAGTGAAGCGACGCGGGGTGAAGAGACCCAGTACTTC. It encodes CASSEATRGEETQYF.